One and the same sample provided the 19 T cell receptor beta chains below, sequenced in a study of blood T cell repertoires in COVID-19. Clones were read by immunoSEQ multiplex PCR, and TCRdb kept only the in-frame ones, dropping some. Of a few hundred thousand clones in the sample, around 85% were seen once. Sequencing was done on a sample of PBMCs or T cells enriched from blood (not recorded which). These receptors all come from a middle-aged woman with acute COVID-19.

The chain joins TRBV2 to TRBJ2-5; 8 positions match TRBD1. This CDR3 comprises 14 residues. The germline gives CDR1 SNHLY, CDR2 FYNNEI. The J segment lost 4 bases and the V segment lost 2 bases, leaving 3 bases of the junction unmatched. The DNA for the CDR3 is TGTGCCAGCAGTGAATGGACAGGGCGAGAGACCCAGTACTTC. The encoded protein is CASSEWTGRETQYF. The full variable domain, completed using reference TRBV2 and TRBJ2-5, is EPEVTQTPSHQVTQMGQEVILRCVPISNHLYFYWYRQILGQKVEFLVSFYNNEISEKSEIFDDQFSVERPDGSNFTLKIRSTKLEDSAMYFCASSEWTGRETQYFGPGTRLLVL.

The rearrangement uses TRBV7-8 and TRBJ2-1; a weak D match, TRBD2 (7 bases). Per the germline V gene, CDR1 is SGHVS and CDR2 is FQNEAQ. V gave up 5 bases and J gave up 8 bases, with 19 bases separating them. The CDR3 length is 15 residues. CDR3 DNA: TGTGCCAGCAGCCAATTAAGGGGGAGGGTATATGAGCAGTTCTTC. This sequence encodes CASSQLRGRVYEQFF.

The chain couples TRBV11-2 to TRBJ2-2; D call uncertain. Trimming removed 0 bases from V and 4 bases from J, with 6 bases in between. The germline V gene encodes CDR1 SGHAT and CDR2 FQNNGV. CDR3 length: 14 amino acids. The CDR3 sequence: CASSLEASTGELFF. In nucleotides, the CDR3 is TGTGCCAGCAGCTTAGAGGCAAGCACCGGGGAGCTGTTTTTT.

The chain carries TRBV7-9 and TRBJ2-2, with D perhaps TRBD1 (6 bases). The CDR3 is made up of 15 amino acids. Germline CDR1 SEHNR, CDR2 FQNEAQ (reference sequence). Trimming pared 4 bases from V and 1 base from J, leaving 10 bases between. CDR3 DNA: TGTGCCAGCAGCTCGCCGGGACAGAACACCGGGGAGCTGTTTTTT. Translating it yields CASSSPGQNTGELFF.

The chain combines TRBV6-5 with TRBJ2-7; no definite D call. Germline CDR1 reads MNHEY; CDR2 reads SVGAGI. The CDR3 has 11 residues. Trimming pared 8 bases from V and 6 bases from J, leaving 11 bases between. This chain's CDR3 is CASEGGTEQYF. The CDR3 DNA reads TGTGCCAGCGAAGGCGGTACCGAGCAGTACTTC.

This clone was observed once. The chain joins TRBV13 to TRBJ1-2; unclear D gene. Germline V gene sequence: CDR1 PRHDT, CDR2 FYEKMQ (reference sequence). This CDR3 comprises 13 residues. Trimming took off 1 base at V and 4 bases at J, with 7 bases between the two ends. In nucleotides, the CDR3 is TGTGCCAGCAGCTTAGAGGGAGCCTATGGCTACACCTTC. The encoded protein is CASSLEGAYGYTF.

The V call is TRBV5-5, the J call TRBJ1-1; maybe TRBD1 (6 bases). Germline values: CDR1 SGHKS, CDR2 YYEKEE (reference sequence). This CDR3 contains 15 residues. The germline V and J ends were trimmed by 3 bases and 0 bases, with 12 bases remaining between them. The CDR3 region is CASSSRTAMNTEAFF. CDR3 DNA: TGTGCCAGCAGCTCCAGGACAGCTATGAACACTGAAGCTTTCTTT. Combining the CDR3 with reference TRBV5-5 and TRBJ1-1 gives the whole variable domain DAGVTQSPTHLIKTRGQQVTLRCSPISGHKSVSWYQQVLGQGPQFIFQYYEKEERGRGNFPDRFSARQFPNYSSELNVNALLLGDSALYLCASSSRTAMNTEAFFGQGTRLTVV.

At least ten counts were recorded for this clone. The CDR3 sequence: CASSLPLRTSGSIRSGKEQFF. The CDR3 region has the DNA TGTGCCAGCAGTTTACCCCTCCGGACTAGCGGGAGCATCCGATCGGGCAAGGAGCAGTTCTTC. V is TRBV28 and J is TRBJ2-1; 13 positions match TRBD2. The J segment lost 10 bases and the V segment lost 2 bases, leaving 23 bases of the junction unmatched. Germline CDR1 and CDR2: MDHEN and SYDVKM. CDR3 size: 21 residues. The variable domain in full, completed from reference TRBV28 and TRBJ2-1, reads DVKVTQSSRYLVKRTGEKVFLECVQDMDHENMFWYRQDPGLGLRLIYFSYDVKMKEKGDIPEGYSVSREKKERFSLILESASTNQTSMYLCASSLPLRTSGSIRSGKEQFFGPGTRLTVL.

V gene TRBV19 combines with J gene TRBJ2-3; the match to TRBD2 covers 7 bases. Germline CDR1 is LNHDA and CDR2 is SQIVND (reference sequence). This CDR3 region has 16 residues. V was clipped by 6 bases and J by 2 bases; unmatched bases: 11. CDR3 bases: TGTGCCAGTAGGACTCGCGGACTAGGCAACACAGATACGCAGTATTTT. Residues: CASRTRGLGNTDTQYF.

The V gene is TRBV7-2, the J gene TRBJ2-7, with 10 bases that match TRBD2. CDR1 and CDR2 (germline): SGHTA, FQGNSA. CDR3 length: 14 residues. V dropped 5 bases and J dropped 7; count of bases not matched to a gene: 8. CDR3 DNA: TGTGCCAGCAGCCCCGGAGCGGGAGGGGGGGAGCAGTACTTC. It yields the protein CASSPGAGGGEQYF.

This chain links TRBV10-1 with TRBJ1-1, with 7 nucleotides matching TRBD1. Trimming took 5 bases from V and 3 from J; bases not matched to a gene: 9. Germline CDR1 and CDR2: WNHNN and SYGVQD (reference sequence). This CDR3 comprises 15 residues. The CDR3, as DNA: TGCGCCAGCAGTACGGACAGGAGGGGGTACACTGAAGCTTTCTTT. Translated: CASSTDRRGYTEAFF.

This rearrangement joins TRBV28 to TRBJ1-6; D gene ambiguous. The CDR3 spans 11 residues. With 6 bases removed from V and 9 bases from J, the gap between germline ends came to 6 bases. In germline, CDR1 is MDHEN, CDR2 SYDVKM. In nucleotides, the CDR3 is TGTGCCAGCAGAAACGGTTCACCCCTCCACTTT. Translating it yields CASRNGSPLHF.

CDR3 sequence: CASSRRAGGSSGNTIYF. The CDR3 DNA reads as TGTGCCAGCAGCCGGAGGGCCGGCGGCAGCTCTGGAAACACCATATATTTT. The rearrangement joins TRBV7-2 to TRBJ1-3; D is unresolved. The CDR3 covers 17 residues. Germline loops: CDR1 SGHTA, CDR2 FQGNSA. Trimming took off 5 bases at V and 0 bases at J, with 17 bases between the two ends.

This clone appeared once. The chain has TRBV21-1 and TRBJ1-2. TRBV21-1 is flagged as a pseudogene. The CDR3 loop spans 15 amino acids. The CDR3: CAARGGPTLCYGYTF. Here the CDR3 DNA reads TGTGCCGCGAGGGGGGGGCCCACTCTATGCTATGGCTACACCTTC.

This clone has a single count. The rearrangement links TRBV3-1 (or the pseudogene TRBV3-2) to TRBJ2-7; 9 nucleotides line up with TRBD2. Germline V gives CDR1 LGHDT, CDR2 YNNKEL (reference sequence). J gave up 2 bases and V 4 bases, and 3 bases lay outside the gene matches. This CDR3 region has 14 residues. CDR3 coding DNA: TGTGCCAGCAGCCCCCAGCGGGGGGCCTACGAGCAGTACTTC. Protein: CASSPQRGAYEQYF.

The chain couples TRBV28 to TRBJ2-5; 7 bases are a match to TRBD1. CDR1 is MDHEN, CDR2 SYDVKM, per germline. This CDR3 is 16 amino acids long. V gave up 6 bases and J gave up 4 bases; unmatched junction bases: 14. CDR3: CASRTSRGGAGETQYF. The CDR3 DNA follows: TGTGCCAGCAGGACCTCTCGAGGGGGCGCGGGAGAGACCCAGTACTTC.

The genes are TRBV28 and TRBJ2-7; D is unresolved. The CDR3 contains 13 residues. Germline V gene sequence: CDR1 MDHEN, CDR2 SYDVKM. Trimming cost V 3 bases and J 1 base, with 7 bases left between them. The CDR3 protein is CASSFGGSYEQYF. The CDR3 DNA reads TGTGCCAGCAGTTTTGGCGGATCCTACGAGCAGTACTTC.

With regard to this clone: Other DNA variants within this sample encode the same CDR3. The rearrangement joins TRBV4-1 to TRBJ1-1; D is ambiguous. Germline CDR1 is MGHRA and CDR2 is YSYEKL. V lost 0 bases to trimming and J lost 0 bases, with 5 bases between them. The CDR3 totals 14 residues. Written as DNA, the CDR3 is TGCGCCAGCAGCCAAGAAGCTATGAACACTGAAGCTTTCTTT. This sequence encodes CASSQEAMNTEAFF.

The V and J genes are TRBV4-2 and TRBJ2-5, with 8 bases fitting TRBD1. The trim removed 4 bases at V and 5 bases at J, leaving 12 bases unmatched. Germline values: CDR1 LGHNA, CDR2 YNFKEQ. The CDR3 is 16 residues long. The CDR3 loop is CASSPFRGQAGETQYF. CDR3 sequence (DNA): TGTGCCAGCAGCCCCTTCAGGGGACAGGCTGGGGAGACCCAGTACTTC.